The clone carrying this TCR beta chain has a single count. Antigen: not known. This entry is derived from a study of long-term antiretroviral therapy in people with HIV. Study-wide context: Specimens dating back about a decade before the 2015 immediate-ART recommendation are the oldest included. General observations from the study: Whichever time point was examined, clones expanded before ART dominated the repertoire.

Researchers report immunoSEQ v3.0 was run at survey level. The method was immunoSEQ multiplex PCR; TCRdb's version includes in-frame clones alone and lacks a portion of them. The data contain tens of thousands of clones, approximately 80% of them singletons. Cryopreserved PBMC, at about 0.95-10 million per sample, were present before DNA extraction. This specimen consisted of unsorted PBMCs, obtained 0.5 years after starting antiretroviral therapy. The sequence was obtained from a young man with HIV.

The CDR3 region is CASSFFNLGQGSDGYTF. The CDR3 coding sequence is TGTGCCAGCAGTTTCTTCAACCTGGGACAGGGATCGGATGGCTACACCTTC. The rearrangement links TRBV28 to TRBJ1-2; TRBD1 agrees at 9 bases. The CDR3 runs to 17 residues. Germline loops: CDR1 MDHEN, CDR2 SYDVKM. V was clipped by 3 bases and J by 6 bases; unmatched bases: 14.